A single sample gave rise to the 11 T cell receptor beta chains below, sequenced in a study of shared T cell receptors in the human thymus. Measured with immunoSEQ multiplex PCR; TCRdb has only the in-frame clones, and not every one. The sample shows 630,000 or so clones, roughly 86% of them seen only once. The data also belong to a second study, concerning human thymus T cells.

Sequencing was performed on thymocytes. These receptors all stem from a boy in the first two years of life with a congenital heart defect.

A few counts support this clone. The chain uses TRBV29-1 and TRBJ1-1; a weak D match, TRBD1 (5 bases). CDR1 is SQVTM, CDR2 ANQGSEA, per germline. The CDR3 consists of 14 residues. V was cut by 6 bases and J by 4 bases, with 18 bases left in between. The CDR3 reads CSVLTRRVVTEAFF. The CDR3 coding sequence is TGCAGCGTACTCACCCGCAGGGTTGTCACTGAAGCTTTCTTT.

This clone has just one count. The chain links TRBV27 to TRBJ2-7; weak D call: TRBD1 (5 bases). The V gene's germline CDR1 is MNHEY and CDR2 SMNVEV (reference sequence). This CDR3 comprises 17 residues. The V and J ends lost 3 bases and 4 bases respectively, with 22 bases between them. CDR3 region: CASSFYPGYSHGYEQYF. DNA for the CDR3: TGTGCCAGCAGTTTCTATCCAGGGTACTCACACGGATACGAGCAGTACTTC.

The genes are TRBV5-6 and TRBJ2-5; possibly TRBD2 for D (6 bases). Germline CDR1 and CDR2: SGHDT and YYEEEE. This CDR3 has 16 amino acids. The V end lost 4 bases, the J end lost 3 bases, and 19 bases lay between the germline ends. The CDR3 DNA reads TGTGCCAGCAGCCCTCAAACCGCTTGGAGGGAAGAGACCCAGTACTTC. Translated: CASSPQTAWREETQYF.

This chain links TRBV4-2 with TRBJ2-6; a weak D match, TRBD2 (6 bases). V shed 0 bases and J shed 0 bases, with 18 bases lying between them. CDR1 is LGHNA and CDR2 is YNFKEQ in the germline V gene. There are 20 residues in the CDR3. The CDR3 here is CASSQDRLVQPFSGANVLTF. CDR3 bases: TGTGCCAGCAGCCAAGACCGACTAGTCCAACCCTTCTCTGGGGCCAACGTCCTGACTTTC.

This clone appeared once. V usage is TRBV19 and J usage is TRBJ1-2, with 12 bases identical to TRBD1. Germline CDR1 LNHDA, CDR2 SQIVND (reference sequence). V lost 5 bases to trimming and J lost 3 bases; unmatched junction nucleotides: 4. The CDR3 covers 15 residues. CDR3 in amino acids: CASSVRDRGHYGYTF. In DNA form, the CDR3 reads TGTGCCAGTAGTGTCCGGGACAGGGGGCACTATGGCTACACCTTC. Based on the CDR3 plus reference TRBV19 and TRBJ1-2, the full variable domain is DGGITQSPKYLFRKEGQNVTLSCEQNLNHDAMYWYRQDPGQGLRLIYYSQIVNDFQKGDIAEGYSVSREKKESFPLTVTSAQKNPTAFYLCASSVRDRGHYGYTFGSGTRLTVV.

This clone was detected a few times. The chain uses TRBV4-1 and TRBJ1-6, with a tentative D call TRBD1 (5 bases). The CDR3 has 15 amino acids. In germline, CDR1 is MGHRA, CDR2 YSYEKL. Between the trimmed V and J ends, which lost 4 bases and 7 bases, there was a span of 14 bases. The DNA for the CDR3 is TGCGCCAGCAGCCTGCCAGGGTTATGGAATTCACCCCTCCACTTT. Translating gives CASSLPGLWNSPLHF.

This chain's CDR3 is CASSFAGQGSDEQYF. The CDR3 DNA follows: TGTGCCAGCAGTTTTGCCGGACAGGGGTCCGACGAGCAGTACTTC. The J gene is TRBJ2-7, the V gene TRBV27, with 9 bases aligning to TRBD1. The ends lost 3 bases at V and 5 bases at J; junction bases unmatched: 8. CDR1 and CDR2 from the germline V gene are MNHEY and SMNVEV (reference sequence). The CDR3 loop spans 15 amino acids.

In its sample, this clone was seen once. The CDR3 loop is CASSPEVGYSSYEQYF. The DNA of the CDR3 is TGTGCCAGCAGCCCGGAGGTGGGTTATTCCTCCTACGAGCAGTACTTC. The chain uses TRBV9 and TRBJ2-7; a weak D match, TRBD2 (5 bases). The CDR3 covers 16 residues. From germline, CDR1 is SGDLS and CDR2 YYNGEE. Trimming left V 4 bases short and J 0 bases short, with 17 bases between. Variable domain in full (rest from reference TRBV9 and TRBJ2-7): DSGVTQTPKHLITATGQRVTLRCSPRSGDLSVYWYQQSLDQGLQFLIQYYNGEERAKGNILERFSAQQFPDLHSELNLSSLELGDSALYFCASSPEVGYSSYEQYFGPGTRLTVT.

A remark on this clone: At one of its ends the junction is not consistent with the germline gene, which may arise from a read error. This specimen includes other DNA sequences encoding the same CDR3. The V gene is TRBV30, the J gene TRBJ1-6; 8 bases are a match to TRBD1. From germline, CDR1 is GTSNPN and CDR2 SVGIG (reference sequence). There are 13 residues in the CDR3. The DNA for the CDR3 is TGTGCCTCAGGACAGGGAGGGAATTCCCCCCTCCACTTT. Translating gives CASGQGGNSPLHF.

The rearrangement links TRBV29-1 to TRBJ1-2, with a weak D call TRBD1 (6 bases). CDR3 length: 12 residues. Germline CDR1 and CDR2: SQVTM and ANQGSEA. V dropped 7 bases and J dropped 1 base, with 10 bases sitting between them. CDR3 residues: CSDRQVNYGYTF. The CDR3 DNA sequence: TGCAGCGATCGACAGGTTAACTATGGCTACACCTTC.

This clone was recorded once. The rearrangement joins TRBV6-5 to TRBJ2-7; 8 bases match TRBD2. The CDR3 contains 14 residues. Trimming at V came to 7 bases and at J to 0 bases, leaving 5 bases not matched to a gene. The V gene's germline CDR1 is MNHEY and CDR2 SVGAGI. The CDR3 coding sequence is TGTGCCAGCACTCGGGGGGGGAACTCCTACGAGCAGTACTTC. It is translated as CASTRGGNSYEQYF.